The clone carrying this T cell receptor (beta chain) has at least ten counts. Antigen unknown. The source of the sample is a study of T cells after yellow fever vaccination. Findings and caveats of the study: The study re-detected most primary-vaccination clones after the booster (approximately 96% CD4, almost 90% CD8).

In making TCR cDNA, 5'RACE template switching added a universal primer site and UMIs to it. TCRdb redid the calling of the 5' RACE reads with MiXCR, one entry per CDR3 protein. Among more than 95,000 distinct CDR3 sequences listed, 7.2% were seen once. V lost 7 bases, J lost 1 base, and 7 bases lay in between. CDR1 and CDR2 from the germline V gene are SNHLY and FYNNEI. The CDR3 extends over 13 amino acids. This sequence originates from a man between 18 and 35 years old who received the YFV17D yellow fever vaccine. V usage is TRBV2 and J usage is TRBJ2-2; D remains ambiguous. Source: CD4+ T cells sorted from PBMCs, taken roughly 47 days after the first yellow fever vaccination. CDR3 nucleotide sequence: TGTGCCAGCAATTGGGGGAACACCGGGGAGCTGTTTTTT. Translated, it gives CASNWGNTGELFF.